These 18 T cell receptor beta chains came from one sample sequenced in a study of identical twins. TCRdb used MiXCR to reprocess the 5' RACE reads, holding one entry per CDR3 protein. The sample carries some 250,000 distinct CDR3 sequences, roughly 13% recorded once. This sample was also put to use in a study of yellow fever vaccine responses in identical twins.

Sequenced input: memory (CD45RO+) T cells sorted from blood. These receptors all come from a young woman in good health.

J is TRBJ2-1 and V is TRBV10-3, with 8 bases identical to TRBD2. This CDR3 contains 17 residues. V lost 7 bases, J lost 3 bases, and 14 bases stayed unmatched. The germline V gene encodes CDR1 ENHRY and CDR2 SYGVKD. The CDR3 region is CAIIAPPTSALYNEQFF. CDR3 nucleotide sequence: TGTGCCATCATAGCTCCCCCGACTAGCGCTCTCTACAATGAGCAGTTCTTC.

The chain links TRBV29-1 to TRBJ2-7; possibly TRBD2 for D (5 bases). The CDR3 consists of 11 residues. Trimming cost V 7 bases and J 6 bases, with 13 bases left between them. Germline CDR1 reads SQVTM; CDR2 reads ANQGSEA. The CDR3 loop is CSAERGGEQYF. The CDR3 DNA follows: TGCAGCGCCGAAAGAGGAGGCGAGCAGTACTTC.

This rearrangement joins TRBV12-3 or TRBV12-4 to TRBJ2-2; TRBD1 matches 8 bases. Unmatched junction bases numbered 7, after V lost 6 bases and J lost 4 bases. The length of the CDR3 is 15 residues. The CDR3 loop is CASSPGGAGTGELFF. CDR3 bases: TGTGCCAGCAGCCCAGGGGGCGCGGGCACCGGGGAGCTGTTTTTT.

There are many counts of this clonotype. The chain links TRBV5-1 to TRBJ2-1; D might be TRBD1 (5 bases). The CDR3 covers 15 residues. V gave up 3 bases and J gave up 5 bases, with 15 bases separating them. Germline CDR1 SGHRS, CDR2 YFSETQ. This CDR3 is CASSSIQGFNNEQFF. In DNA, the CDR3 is TGCGCCAGCAGCTCAATCCAGGGTTTTAACAATGAGCAGTTCTTC. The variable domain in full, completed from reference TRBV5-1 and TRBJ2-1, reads KAGVTQTPRYLIKTRGQQVTLSCSPISGHRSVSWYQQTPGQGLQFLFEYFSETQRNKGNFPGRFSGRQFSNSRSEMNVSTLELGDSALYLCASSSIQGFNNEQFFGPGTRLTVL.

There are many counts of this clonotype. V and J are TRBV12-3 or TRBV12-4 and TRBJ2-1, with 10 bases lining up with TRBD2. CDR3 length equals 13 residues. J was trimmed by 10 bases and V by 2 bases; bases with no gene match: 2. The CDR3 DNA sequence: TGTGCCAGCAGTTTAAGCGGGAGGGGGGAGCAGTTCTTC. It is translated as CASSLSGRGEQFF.

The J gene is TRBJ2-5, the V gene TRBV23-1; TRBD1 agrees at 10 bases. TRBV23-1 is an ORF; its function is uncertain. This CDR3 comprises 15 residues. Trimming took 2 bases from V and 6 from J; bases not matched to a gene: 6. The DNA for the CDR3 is TGCGCCAGCAGTCAAATAGGGACAGGGGAACAGACCCAGTACTTC. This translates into CASSQIGTGEQTQYF.

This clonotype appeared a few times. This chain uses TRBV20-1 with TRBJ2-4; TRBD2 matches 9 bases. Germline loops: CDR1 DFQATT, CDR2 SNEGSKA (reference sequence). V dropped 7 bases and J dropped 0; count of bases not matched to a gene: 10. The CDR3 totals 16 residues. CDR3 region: CSVLASGVLAKNIQYF. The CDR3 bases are TGCAGTGTACTGGCTAGCGGGGTCCTAGCCAAAAACATTCAGTACTTC.

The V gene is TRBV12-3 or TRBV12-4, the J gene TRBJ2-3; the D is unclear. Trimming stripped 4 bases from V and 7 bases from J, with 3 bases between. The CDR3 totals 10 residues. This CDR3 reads CASSSNTQYF. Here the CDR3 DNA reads TGTGCCAGCAGTTCGAATACGCAGTATTTT.

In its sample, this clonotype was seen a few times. CDR3 sequence: CSVGQTMGYGYTF. For the CDR3, the DNA is TGCAGCGTTGGACAGACGATGGGCTATGGCTACACCTTC. The chain employs TRBV29-1 and TRBJ1-2; maybe TRBD1 (5 bases). CDR1 and CDR2 (germline): SQVTM, ANQGSEA. V was cut by 4 bases and J by 4 bases, with 13 bases left in between. The CDR3 has 13 amino acids. Looking up the rest from reference TRBV29-1 and TRBJ1-2 gives the full variable domain: SAVISQKPSRDICQRGTSLTIQCQVDSQVTMMFWYRQQPGQSLTLIATANQGSEATYESGFVIDKFPISRPNLTFSTLTVSNMSPEDSSIYLCSVGQTMGYGYTFGSGTRLTVV.

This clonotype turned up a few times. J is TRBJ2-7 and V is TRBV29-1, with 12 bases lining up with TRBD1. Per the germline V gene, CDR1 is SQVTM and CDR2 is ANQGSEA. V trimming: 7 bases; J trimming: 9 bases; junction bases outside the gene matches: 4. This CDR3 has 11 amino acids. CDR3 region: CSAGTGGAQYF. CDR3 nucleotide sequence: TGCAGCGCGGGGACAGGGGGCGCGCAGTACTTC.

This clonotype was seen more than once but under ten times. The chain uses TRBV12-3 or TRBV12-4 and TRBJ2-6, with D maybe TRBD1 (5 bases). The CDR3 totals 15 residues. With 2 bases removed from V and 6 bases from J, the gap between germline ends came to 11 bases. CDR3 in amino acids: CASSLKGLLANVLTF. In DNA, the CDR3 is TGTGCCAGCAGTTTAAAGGGGTTACTGGCCAACGTCCTGACTTTC.

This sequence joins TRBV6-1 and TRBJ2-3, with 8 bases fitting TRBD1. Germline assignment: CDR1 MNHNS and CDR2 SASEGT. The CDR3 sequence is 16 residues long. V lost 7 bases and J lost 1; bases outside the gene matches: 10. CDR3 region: CASNLRTGIGTDTQYF. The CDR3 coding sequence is TGTGCCAGCAACTTACGGACAGGGATTGGCACAGATACGCAGTATTTT.

Written as DNA, the CDR3 is TGTGCCAGCACTGTCCCGCCGGATACGCAGTATTTT. Translating it yields CASTVPPDTQYF. The chain employs TRBV6-2 or TRBV6-3 and TRBJ2-3; no reliable D call. CDR1 MNHEY and CDR2 SVGEGT come from the germline V gene. The CDR3 contains 12 residues. Trimming removed 7 bases from V and 6 bases from J, with 11 bases in between.

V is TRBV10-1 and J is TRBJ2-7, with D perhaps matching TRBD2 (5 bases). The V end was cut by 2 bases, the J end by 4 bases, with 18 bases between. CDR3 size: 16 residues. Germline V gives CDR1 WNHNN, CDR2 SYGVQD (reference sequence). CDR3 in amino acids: CASSEKLEEEKYEQYF. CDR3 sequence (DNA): TGCGCCAGCAGTGAGAAGTTAGAGGAGGAAAAATACGAGCAGTACTTC.

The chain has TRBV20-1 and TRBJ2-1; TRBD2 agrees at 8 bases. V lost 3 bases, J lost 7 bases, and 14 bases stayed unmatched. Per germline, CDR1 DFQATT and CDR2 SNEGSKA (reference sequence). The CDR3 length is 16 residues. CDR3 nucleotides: TGCAGTGCTAGTGAGGCCTTGCGGGGGGCGGGGAATGAGCAGTTCTTC. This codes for CSASEALRGAGNEQFF.

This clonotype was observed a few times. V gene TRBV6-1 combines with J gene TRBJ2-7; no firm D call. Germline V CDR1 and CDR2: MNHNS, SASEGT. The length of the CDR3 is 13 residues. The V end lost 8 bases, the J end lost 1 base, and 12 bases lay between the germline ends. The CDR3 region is CASRPGQSYEQYF. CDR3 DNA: TGTGCCAGCCGTCCCGGCCAGTCCTACGAGCAGTACTTC.

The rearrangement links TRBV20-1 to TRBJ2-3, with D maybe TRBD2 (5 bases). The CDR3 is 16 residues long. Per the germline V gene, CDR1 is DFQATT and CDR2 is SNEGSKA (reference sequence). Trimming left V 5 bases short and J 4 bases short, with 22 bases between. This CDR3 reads CSADRSTRVDPDTQYF. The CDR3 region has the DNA TGCAGTGCTGACCGATCAACTAGGGTCGACCCAGATACGCAGTATTTT.

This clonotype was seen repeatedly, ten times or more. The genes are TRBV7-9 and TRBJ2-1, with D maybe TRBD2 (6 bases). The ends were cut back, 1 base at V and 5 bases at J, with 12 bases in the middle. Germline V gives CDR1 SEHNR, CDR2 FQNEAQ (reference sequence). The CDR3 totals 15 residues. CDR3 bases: TGTGCCAGCAGCTTAGATAGGACTACGAACAATGAGCAGTTCTTC. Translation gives CASSLDRTTNNEQFF.